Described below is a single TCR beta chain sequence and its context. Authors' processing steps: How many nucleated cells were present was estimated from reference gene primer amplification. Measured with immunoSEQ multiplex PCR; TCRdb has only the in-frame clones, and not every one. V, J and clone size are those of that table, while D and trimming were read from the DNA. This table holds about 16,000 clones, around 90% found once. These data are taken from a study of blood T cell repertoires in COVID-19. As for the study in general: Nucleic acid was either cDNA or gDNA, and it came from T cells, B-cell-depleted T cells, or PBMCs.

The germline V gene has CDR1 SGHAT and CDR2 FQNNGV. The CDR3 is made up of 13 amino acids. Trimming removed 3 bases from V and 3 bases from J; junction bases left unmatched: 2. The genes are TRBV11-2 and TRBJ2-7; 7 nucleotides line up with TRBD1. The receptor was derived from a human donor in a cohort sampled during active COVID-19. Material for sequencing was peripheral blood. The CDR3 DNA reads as TGTGCCAGCAGCTTTGGACAGGTCTACGAGCAGTACTTC. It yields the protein CASSFGQVYEQYF.